Here is one TCR beta chain with its context. The antigen is unknown. PCR employed 60 Vbeta and 13 Jbeta primers. The table came from immunoSEQ multiplex PCR; TCRdb's copy has only in-frame clones and leaves some out. The data contain fewer than 200,000 clones, 75% to 90% of them seen just once; the ten biggest clones take up about 4.3%. This entry is derived from a study of cytomegalovirus exposure and HLA in healthy donors. Study results and caveats: Within an earlier analysis, most TCR beta V segments proved productive either about 87% or about 30% of the time. Later analysis suggested most CMV-associated TCR beta chains were HLA-restricted.

Material for sequencing was PBMCs. This receptor was taken from a woman in her 50s in good health and CMV-seropositive.

The CDR3 here is CAWSVGQGMGGYTF. Here the CDR3 DNA reads TGTGCCTGGAGTGTGGGACAGGGGATGGGTGGCTACACCTTC. V and J are TRBV30 and TRBJ1-2, with 10 bases identical to TRBD1. The CDR3 loop spans 14 amino acids. J gave up 7 bases and V 0 bases, and 5 bases lay outside the gene matches. From germline, CDR1 is GTSNPN and CDR2 SVGIG (reference sequence).